A selection of T cell receptor beta chains follows, all from one sample in a study of blood T cells in healthy people across ages. One entry per CDR3 protein, called by TCRdb with MiXCR from the 5' RACE reads. The table shows fewer than 2,000,000 distinct CDR3 sequences, with about 39% occurring only once. Sequenced: blood. The receptors come from a human donor in good health. CDR3s include the opening cysteine and the closing phenylalanine or tryptophan. Fields, in order: J gene, D gene, V gene, clone size, CDR3 DNA, CDR3 protein. A D gene is named only where the DNA matches it firmly. Not all rows give a size; the values are once, few, many and, for expanded clones, a class.

j_gene: TRBJ2-1
d_gene: -
v_gene: TRBV20-1
abundance: -
CDR3nt: TGCAGTGCTTCTACTCACCACTACAGCTCGTCCTACAATGAGCAGTTCTTC
CDR3aa: CSASTHHYSSSYNEQFF

j_gene: TRBJ2-3
d_gene: TRBD2
v_gene: TRBV7-6
abundance: -
CDR3nt: TGTGCCAGCAGCCGTATGACTAGCGGGGGCCCTAACACAGATACGCAGTATTTT
CDR3aa: CASSRMTSGGPNTDTQYF

j_gene: TRBJ1-2
d_gene: -
v_gene: TRBV4-3
abundance: -
CDR3nt: TGCGCCAGCAGCCAAGATATAGTCAACTATGGCTACACCTTC
CDR3aa: CASSQDIVNYGYTF

j_gene: TRBJ2-7
d_gene: TRBD1
v_gene: TRBV12-3/TRBV12-4
abundance: few
CDR3nt: TGTGCCAGCAGTTTAATGACAGGGCCCTACGAGCAGTACTTC
CDR3aa: CASSLMTGPYEQYF

j_gene: TRBJ2-7
d_gene: -
v_gene: TRBV27
abundance: -
CDR3nt: TGTGCCAGCAGTTTATCCGGACAGTATGCCTACGAGCAGTACTTC
CDR3aa: CASSLSGQYAYEQYF

j_gene: TRBJ1-2
d_gene: -
v_gene: TRBV29-1
abundance: many
CDR3nt: TGCAGCGTTGCACCCGGGACAACTAACTATGGCTACACCTTC
CDR3aa: CSVAPGTTNYGYTF

j_gene: TRBJ1-1
d_gene: -
v_gene: TRBV7-8
abundance: -
CDR3nt: TGTGCCAGCAGCTTAGATGGTAGATGGTTCACTGAAGCTTTCTTT
CDR3aa: CASSLDGRWFTEAFF

j_gene: TRBJ1-5
d_gene: -
v_gene: TRBV20-1
abundance: -
CDR3nt: TGCAGTGCTAGCTCGGTACAGTTTGGTCAGCCCCAGCATTTT
CDR3aa: CSASSVQFGQPQHF

j_gene: TRBJ2-7
d_gene: -
v_gene: TRBV9
abundance: -
CDR3nt: TGTGCCAGCAGCGTAGCATCCCATCCCTACGAGCAGTACTTC
CDR3aa: CASSVASHPYEQYF

j_gene: TRBJ2-5
d_gene: -
v_gene: TRBV2
abundance: -
CDR3nt: TGTGCCAGCACTGGGGCTTCCTATTTGGGGACCCAGTACTTC
CDR3aa: CASTGASYLGTQYF

j_gene: TRBJ2-7
d_gene: -
v_gene: TRBV20-1
abundance: few
CDR3nt: TGCAGTGCTAGAGTACAGTGGTCCTACGAGCAGTACTTC
CDR3aa: CSARVQWSYEQYF

j_gene: TRBJ1-4
d_gene: -
v_gene: TRBV5-6
abundance: -
CDR3nt: TGTGCCAGCAGCGGCCGAGGGGGGCCGAATGAAAAACTGTTTTTT
CDR3aa: CASSGRGGPNEKLFF

j_gene: TRBJ2-1
d_gene: TRBD2
v_gene: TRBV7-2
abundance: -
CDR3nt: TGTGCCAGCAGCGCTAGCGGGGGGGCGGATGAGCAGTTCTTC
CDR3aa: CASSASGGADEQFF

j_gene: TRBJ2-1
d_gene: TRBD2
v_gene: TRBV9
abundance: few
CDR3nt: TGTGCCAGCAGCCCGTGGGGAGCGGGGCACGACAATGAGCAGTTCTTC
CDR3aa: CASSPWGAGHDNEQFF

j_gene: TRBJ2-1
d_gene: -
v_gene: TRBV27
abundance: few
CDR3nt: TGTGCCAGCAGTTTAATAGAGGCAGGGGGAGGAGATGAGCAGTTCTTC
CDR3aa: CASSLIEAGGGDEQFF

j_gene: TRBJ2-1
d_gene: -
v_gene: TRBV20-1
abundance: few
CDR3nt: TGCAGTGCTAGTGACAGGGTGACTAGGGATGAGCAGTTCTTC
CDR3aa: CSASDRVTRDEQFF

j_gene: TRBJ2-5
d_gene: -
v_gene: TRBV29-1
abundance: many
CDR3nt: TGCAGCGCCGGGATGGGGTTAGAGACCCAGTACTTC
CDR3aa: CSAGMGLETQYF

j_gene: TRBJ2-3
d_gene: -
v_gene: TRBV20-1
abundance: -
CDR3nt: TGCAGTGCCCCCCAAAGAGGCACAGATACGCAGTATTTT
CDR3aa: CSAPQRGTDTQYF

j_gene: TRBJ2-5
d_gene: TRBD2
v_gene: TRBV12-3/TRBV12-4
abundance: -
CDR3nt: TGTGCCAGCAGTTTTGCGGGGGTTGGGGAGACCCAGTACTTC
CDR3aa: CASSFAGVGETQYF

j_gene: TRBJ1-2
d_gene: -
v_gene: TRBV27
abundance: few
CDR3nt: TGTGCCAGCAGTTTGCGGCCGGGGGACTACACCTTC
CDR3aa: CASSLRPGDYTF

j_gene: TRBJ2-3
d_gene: -
v_gene: TRBV18
abundance: -
CDR3nt: TGTGCCAGCTCACCAATAGGGCAGTCCACAGATACGCAGTATTTT
CDR3aa: CASSPIGQSTDTQYF

j_gene: TRBJ2-5
d_gene: TRBD2
v_gene: TRBV5-1
abundance: -
CDR3nt: TGCGCCAGCAGCTTGGCCCTGACTAGCGGAATGATATACCAAGAGACCCAGTACTTC
CDR3aa: CASSLALTSGMIYQETQYF

j_gene: TRBJ1-2
d_gene: -
v_gene: TRBV6-2/TRBV6-3
abundance: -
CDR3nt: TGTGCCAGCACTACACAAGACCGGAGAACCTTTCTCAACTATGGCTACACCTTC
CDR3aa: CASTTQDRRTFLNYGYTF

j_gene: TRBJ2-1
d_gene: -
v_gene: TRBV6-2/TRBV6-3
abundance: few
CDR3nt: TGTGCCAGCAGTCCCCAGGGTCTTAGCTCCTACAATGAGCAGTTCTTC
CDR3aa: CASSPQGLSSYNEQFF

j_gene: TRBJ1-2
d_gene: -
v_gene: TRBV7-8
abundance: -
CDR3nt: TGTGCCAGCAGTCATCGTTGGAACTATGGCTACACCTTC
CDR3aa: CASSHRWNYGYTF

j_gene: TRBJ2-7
d_gene: TRBD1
v_gene: TRBV6-5
abundance: -
CDR3nt: TGTGCCAGCAGTATGACAGGGTTAGGGTACGAGCAGTACTTC
CDR3aa: CASSMTGLGYEQYF

j_gene: TRBJ1-2
d_gene: TRBD1
v_gene: TRBV29-1
abundance: -
CDR3nt: TGCAGCGTTGAGGACAGGGGATGGAACTATGGCTACACCTTC
CDR3aa: CSVEDRGWNYGYTF

j_gene: TRBJ2-1
d_gene: TRBD2
v_gene: TRBV12-3/TRBV12-4
abundance: -
CDR3nt: TGTGCCAGCAGTTTTAGCGGGAGGAACAATGAGCAGTTCTTC
CDR3aa: CASSFSGRNNEQFF

j_gene: TRBJ1-2
d_gene: -
v_gene: TRBV10-3
abundance: few
CDR3nt: TGTGCCATCAGTGAGTCGTGGGGGGCGGATGGCTACACCTTC
CDR3aa: CAISESWGADGYTF

j_gene: TRBJ1-2
d_gene: -
v_gene: TRBV6-5
abundance: -
CDR3nt: TGTGCCACTTTTGACAGTACATTATATGGCTACACCTTC
CDR3aa: CATFDSTLYGYTF

j_gene: TRBJ1-2
d_gene: -
v_gene: TRBV7-2
abundance: few
CDR3nt: TGTGCCAGCACCCCAAGAGGCGGAGGTGGCTACACCTTC
CDR3aa: CASTPRGGGGYTF

j_gene: TRBJ2-2
d_gene: TRBD2
v_gene: TRBV12-3/TRBV12-4
abundance: -
CDR3nt: TGTGCCAGCAGTTTTAGCGGGATTGTCGGGGAGCTGTTTTTT
CDR3aa: CASSFSGIVGELFF

j_gene: TRBJ2-3
d_gene: TRBD2
v_gene: TRBV7-2
abundance: once
CDR3nt: TGTGCCAGCAGGTCCAGTCCGGGGCTAGCGGGGGGTACAGATACGCAGTATTTT
CDR3aa: CASRSSPGLAGGTDTQYF

j_gene: TRBJ2-7
d_gene: -
v_gene: TRBV11-3
abundance: -
CDR3nt: TGTGCCAGCAGCACCGGTCGGGCCCCCTACGAGCAGTACTTC
CDR3aa: CASSTGRAPYEQYF

j_gene: TRBJ2-1
d_gene: TRBD2
v_gene: TRBV20-1
abundance: few
CDR3nt: TGCAGTGCTAGATTACCTAGCGGGGGGGCGGGGGATGAGCAGTTCTTC
CDR3aa: CSARLPSGGAGDEQFF

j_gene: TRBJ2-1
d_gene: TRBD1
v_gene: TRBV9
abundance: few
CDR3nt: TGTGCCAGCAGCGCAGGGACAGGGATAACCTACAATGAGCAGTTCTTC
CDR3aa: CASSAGTGITYNEQFF

j_gene: TRBJ2-6
d_gene: -
v_gene: TRBV5-5
abundance: few
CDR3nt: TGTGCCAGCAGCCGCCCGGGAGCTGGGGCCAACGTCCTGACTTTC
CDR3aa: CASSRPGAGANVLTF

j_gene: TRBJ2-2
d_gene: -
v_gene: TRBV4-3
abundance: -
CDR3nt: TGCGCCAGCAGCCAGAGGGACGGGACTCAAATCACCGGGGAGCTGTTTTTT
CDR3aa: CASSQRDGTQITGELFF

j_gene: TRBJ2-5
d_gene: -
v_gene: TRBV6-2/TRBV6-3
abundance: -
CDR3nt: TGTGCCAGCAGCTGGGAGAAGGTGCCAGAGACCCAGTACTTC
CDR3aa: CASSWEKVPETQYF

j_gene: TRBJ2-5
d_gene: TRBD1
v_gene: TRBV12-3/TRBV12-4
abundance: -
CDR3nt: TGTGCCAGCAGTTTTGGGGACAGGGGAGTCGAGACCCAGTACTTC
CDR3aa: CASSFGDRGVETQYF

j_gene: TRBJ2-5
d_gene: TRBD2
v_gene: TRBV5-5
abundance: few
CDR3nt: TGTGCCAGCAGCTTGGTTCCCGGGACTAGCCAAGGGACCCAGTACTTC
CDR3aa: CASSLVPGTSQGTQYF

j_gene: TRBJ1-1
d_gene: -
v_gene: TRBV29-1
abundance: few
CDR3nt: TGCAGCGTTGTGGGTCGGTTTATGAACACTGAAGCTTTCTTT
CDR3aa: CSVVGRFMNTEAFF

j_gene: TRBJ2-7
d_gene: TRBD1
v_gene: TRBV4-1
abundance: -
CDR3nt: TGCGCCAGCAGCCAGACCCCCGGGACAGCAAAGTACGAGCAGTACTTC
CDR3aa: CASSQTPGTAKYEQYF

j_gene: TRBJ2-1
d_gene: TRBD1
v_gene: TRBV5-1
abundance: few
CDR3nt: TGCGCCAGCAGCTTGGCTCCGGGACAGGGGTCTGGTGAGCAGTTCTTC
CDR3aa: CASSLAPGQGSGEQFF

j_gene: TRBJ2-1
d_gene: -
v_gene: TRBV19
abundance: few
CDR3nt: TGTGCCAGTAGTAAGGGGGGGAGCTACAATGAGCAGTTCTTC
CDR3aa: CASSKGGSYNEQFF

j_gene: TRBJ2-1
d_gene: -
v_gene: TRBV10-3
abundance: -
CDR3nt: TGTGCCAGCAGTGGGGCTAGTGGGGACTACAATGAGCAGTTCTTC
CDR3aa: CASSGASGDYNEQFF

j_gene: TRBJ2-7
d_gene: -
v_gene: TRBV3-1
abundance: -
CDR3nt: TGTGCCAGCAGCCAAGACACAAATTTCAACTACGAGCAGTACTTC
CDR3aa: CASSQDTNFNYEQYF

j_gene: TRBJ2-3
d_gene: TRBD2
v_gene: TRBV7-2
abundance: -
CDR3nt: TGTGCCAGCAGCTTAGTAGCCGATAGCGGGGCCTACACAGATACGCAGTATTTT
CDR3aa: CASSLVADSGAYTDTQYF

j_gene: TRBJ2-5
d_gene: -
v_gene: TRBV5-1
abundance: -
CDR3nt: TGCGCCAGCAGCTTGGACGCGACTAGAGGCGAGACCCAGTACTTC
CDR3aa: CASSLDATRGETQYF

j_gene: TRBJ1-6
d_gene: TRBD1
v_gene: TRBV7-2
abundance: -
CDR3nt: TGTGCCAGCAGCCAGGGACAGGGGGCTGGATCACCCCTCCACTTT
CDR3aa: CASSQGQGAGSPLHF

j_gene: TRBJ1-4
d_gene: TRBD1
v_gene: TRBV15
abundance: -
CDR3nt: TGTGCCGCCAGCATTTTCAGGGGGGCTGGGGGAAAACTGTTTTTT
CDR3aa: CAASIFRGAGGKLFF

j_gene: TRBJ2-1
d_gene: -
v_gene: TRBV20-1
abundance: few
CDR3nt: TGCAGTGCTCTACACAGGGCGCATGAGCAGTTCTTC
CDR3aa: CSALHRAHEQFF

j_gene: TRBJ1-2
d_gene: -
v_gene: TRBV4-3
abundance: few
CDR3nt: TGCGCCAGCAGCCAAGATCTAAGTGTCGGCTATGGCTACACCTTC
CDR3aa: CASSQDLSVGYGYTF